Shown below are 14 T cell receptor beta chains from a single sample sequenced in a study of regulatory T cells in long-lasting Graves disease. With iRepertoire HTBI primers and Arm-PCR of CDR3 regions, TCR beta libraries were built. TCRdb reprocessed the multiplex PCR reads with MiXCR, giving one entry per CDR3 protein. The sample lists about 460,000 distinct CDR3 sequences, around 15% occurring once. Time point reported: newly diagnosed GD, antithyroid drugs for less than 3 months. PBMCs were the source of the RNA used for TCR sequencing. These data also formed part of another study, on T cells in Graves' hyperthyroidism and ophthalmopathy.

Material: peripheral blood mononuclear cells (PBMCs), obtained at new diagnosis, from a patient treated with antithyroid drugs. Every receptor here comes from a woman between 50 and 59 years old with Graves disease.

This clonotype was detected many times. This chain connects TRBV7-3 to TRBJ2-2, with TRBD2 matching over 10 bases. The length of the CDR3 is 18 residues. Germline trimming cut 3 bases from V and 3 bases from J; bases unmatched to any gene: 10. Per germline, CDR1 SGHTA and CDR2 FQGTGA. The CDR3 loop is CASSLYGLAAIDTGELFF. For the CDR3, the DNA is TGTGCCAGCAGCTTGTATGGACTAGCGGCAATAGACACCGGGGAGCTGTTTTTT.

The V and J genes are TRBV30 and TRBJ1-2; no definite D call. The germline gives CDR1 GTSNPN, CDR2 SVGIG (reference sequence). Trimming removed 2 bases from V and 0 bases from J, with 10 bases in between. The CDR3 consists of 14 residues. The CDR3 DNA follows: TGTGCCTGGAGTCCGGCAGAAGCTAACTATGGCTACACCTTC. It yields the protein CAWSPAEANYGYTF.

This clonotype was detected many times. This chain connects TRBV11-1 to TRBJ2-3; D remains ambiguous. The CDR3 runs to 14 residues. Trimming cost V 3 bases and J 4 bases, with 11 bases left between them. Germline V lookup: CDR1 SGHAT, CDR2 FQDESV (reference sequence). The CDR3, as DNA: TGTGCCAGCAGCTTCGGTATTAGGGCAGATACGCAGTATTTT. This translates into CASSFGIRADTQYF.

This clonotype occurred a few times. This chain links TRBV5-1 with TRBJ2-1; 7 nucleotides agree with TRBD2. The CDR3 is made up of 15 amino acids. V lost 5 bases to trimming and J lost 6 bases; unmatched junction nucleotides: 11. CDR1 and CDR2 from the germline V gene are SGHRS and YFSETQ. The CDR3 DNA is TGCGCCAGCAGGGTCGGGGGACGGGAGGTCAATGAGCAGTTCTTC. This sequence encodes CASRVGGREVNEQFF.

V usage is TRBV11-2 and J usage is TRBJ2-5; TRBD2 matches 11 bases. Unmatched junction bases numbered 17, after V lost 6 bases and J lost 5 bases. This CDR3 has 18 amino acids. Germline-derived CDR1 and CDR2 are SGHAT and FQNNGV. The CDR3 sequence is CASRRLAGKGRTGETQYF. The CDR3 region has the DNA TGTGCCAGCAGACGACTAGCGGGAAAGGGCCGAACGGGGGAGACCCAGTACTTC.

This clonotype was picked up a small number of times. This rearrangement joins TRBV7-9 to TRBJ2-7; D is undetermined. Germline assignment: CDR1 SEHNR and CDR2 FQNEAQ (reference sequence). The CDR3 runs to 15 residues. V shed 0 bases and J shed 6 bases, with 15 bases lying between them. CDR3 coding DNA: TGTGCCAGCAGCTTAGCGTTCCCTAGTGGATCCGAGCAGTACTTC. Translating gives CASSLAFPSGSEQYF.

This clonotype was detected many times. The chain links TRBV27 to TRBJ1-2; D not resolved. Germline lookup yields CDR1 MNHEY and CDR2 SMNVEV (reference sequence). The CDR3 is 14 amino acids. Trimming shortened V by 5 bases and J by 7 bases, and 17 bases separated the two germline ends. CDR3 DNA: TGTGCCAGCAGTCCGCGGGCAGAACACTCTGGCTACACCTTC. Its protein product is CASSPRAEHSGYTF.

CDR3 DNA sequence: TGCAGTGCTATGTACGGGCTACGCGATACTCAAGAGACCCAGTACTTC. It codes for CSAMYGLRDTQETQYF. The genes are TRBV20-1 and TRBJ2-5; D uncertain. The CDR3 covers 16 residues. Germline values: CDR1 DFQATT, CDR2 SNEGSKA (reference sequence). V was pared by 4 bases and J by 2 bases, with 20 bases between.

This clonotype appeared a single time. The CDR3 region is CASSQVAGGTGELFF. The DNA for the CDR3 is TGCGCCAGCAGCCAAGTAGCGGGAGGAACCGGGGAGCTGTTTTTT. V gene TRBV4-1 combines with J gene TRBJ2-2; 10 nucleotides agree with TRBD2. Germline-derived CDR1 and CDR2 are MGHRA and YSYEKL. The trim removed 1 base at V and 5 bases at J, leaving 1 base unmatched. This CDR3 is built from 15 residues.

The rearrangement joins TRBV4-1 to TRBJ2-3; 8 bases are shared with TRBD1. The CDR3 loop spans 17 amino acids. The V segment lost 1 base and the J segment 6 bases; nucleotides outside the gene matches: 12. CDR1 is MGHRA, CDR2 YSYEKL, per germline. CDR3 in DNA: TGCGCCAGCAGCCAAGCGCAGGTGGGACAGGTCGATGATACGCAGTATTTT. Translating it yields CASSQAQVGQVDDTQYF.

This clonotype was recorded only once. The rearrangement joins TRBV25-1 to TRBJ2-5; D gene unclear. The CDR3 runs to 13 residues. Germline values: CDR1 MGHDK, CDR2 SYGVNS. V was trimmed by 3 bases and J by 5 bases, leaving 10 bases between them. The CDR3 nucleotides read TGTGCCAGCAGTGATAGCTTGGGGGAGACCCAGTACTTC. It yields the protein CASSDSLGETQYF.

The sample holds many counts of this clonotype. The rearrangement joins TRBV28 to TRBJ1-3, with D uncertain. The germline V gene encodes CDR1 MDHEN and CDR2 SYDVKM. This CDR3 comprises 14 residues. V was shortened by 3 bases and J by 3 bases, with 9 bases between the two germline ends. CDR3 sequence (DNA): TGTGCCAGCAGTTTGATCACGGTTGGAAACACCATATATTTT. This gives the protein CASSLITVGNTIYF.

This clonotype was seen a handful of times. The V call is TRBV10-3, the J call TRBJ2-7; D ambiguous. V lost 2 bases, J lost 0 bases, and 11 bases lay in between. CDR1 ENHRY and CDR2 SYGVKD come from the germline V gene. CDR3 length: 15 residues. CDR3 protein: CAISEPQQSSYEQYF. In DNA form, the CDR3 reads TGTGCCATCAGTGAGCCCCAGCAGAGCTCCTACGAGCAGTACTTC.

This clonotype has just a few counts. J is TRBJ1-2 and V is TRBV27, with D unclear. CDR3 length equals 15 residues. Trimming pared 0 bases from V and 3 bases from J, leaving 11 bases between. Germline CDR1 reads MNHEY; CDR2 reads SMNVEV (reference sequence). DNA of the CDR3: TGTGCCAGCAGTTTATCAATGCCGGGGTACTATGGCTACACCTTC. This sequence encodes CASSLSMPGYYGYTF.